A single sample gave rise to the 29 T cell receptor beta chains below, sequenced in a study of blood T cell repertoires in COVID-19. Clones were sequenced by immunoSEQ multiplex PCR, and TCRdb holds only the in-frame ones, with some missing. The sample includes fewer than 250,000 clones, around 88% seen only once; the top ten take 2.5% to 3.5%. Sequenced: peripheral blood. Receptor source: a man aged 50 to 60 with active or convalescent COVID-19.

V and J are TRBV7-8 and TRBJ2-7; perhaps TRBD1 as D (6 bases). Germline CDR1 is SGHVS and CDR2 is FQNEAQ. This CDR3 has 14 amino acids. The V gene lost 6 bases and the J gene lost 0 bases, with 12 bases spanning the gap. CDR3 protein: CASSFQQGSYEQYF. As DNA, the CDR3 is TGTGCCAGCAGTTTCCAACAGGGCTCCTACGAGCAGTACTTC.

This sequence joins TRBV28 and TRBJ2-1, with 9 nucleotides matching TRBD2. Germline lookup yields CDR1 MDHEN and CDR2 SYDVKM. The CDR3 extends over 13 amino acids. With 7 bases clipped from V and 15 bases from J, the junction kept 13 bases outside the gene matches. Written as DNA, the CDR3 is TGTGCCAGCACCCGCGGGGGGGAAGATGAACCGTTCTTC. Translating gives CASTRGGEDEPFF.

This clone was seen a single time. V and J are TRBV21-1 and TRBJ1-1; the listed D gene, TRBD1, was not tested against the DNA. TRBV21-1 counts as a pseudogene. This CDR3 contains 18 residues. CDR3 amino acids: CASSKALLIDREDTEAFF. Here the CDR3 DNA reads TGTGCCAGCAGCAAAGCGCTTTTAATAGACAGGGAAGACACTGAAGCTTTCTTT.

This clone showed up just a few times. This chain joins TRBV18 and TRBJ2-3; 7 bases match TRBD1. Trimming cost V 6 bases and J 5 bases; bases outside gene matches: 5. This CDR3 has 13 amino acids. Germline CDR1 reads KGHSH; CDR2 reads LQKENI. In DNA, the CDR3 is TGTGCCAGCTCGCGACAGGGCCGAGATACGCAGTATTTT. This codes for CASSRQGRDTQYF.

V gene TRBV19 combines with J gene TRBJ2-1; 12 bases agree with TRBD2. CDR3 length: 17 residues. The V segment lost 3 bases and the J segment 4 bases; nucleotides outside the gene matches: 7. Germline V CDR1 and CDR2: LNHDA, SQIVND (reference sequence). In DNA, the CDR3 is TGTGCCAGTAGTATTTTGACTAGCGGGAGAAGTTACAATGAGCAGTTCTTC. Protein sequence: CASSILTSGRSYNEQFF. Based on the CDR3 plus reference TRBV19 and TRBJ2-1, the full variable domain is DGGITQSPKYLFRKEGQNVTLSCEQNLNHDAMYWYRQDPGQGLRLIYYSQIVNDFQKGDIAEGYSVSREKKESFPLTVTSAQKNPTAFYLCASSILTSGRSYNEQFFGPGTRLTVL.

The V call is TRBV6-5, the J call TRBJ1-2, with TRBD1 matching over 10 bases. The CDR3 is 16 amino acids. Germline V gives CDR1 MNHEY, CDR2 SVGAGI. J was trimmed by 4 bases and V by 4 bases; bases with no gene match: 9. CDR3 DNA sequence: TGTGCCAGCAGTTTCCGGGACAGGGGCGCAGCCTATGGCTACACCTTC. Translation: CASSFRDRGAAYGYTF.

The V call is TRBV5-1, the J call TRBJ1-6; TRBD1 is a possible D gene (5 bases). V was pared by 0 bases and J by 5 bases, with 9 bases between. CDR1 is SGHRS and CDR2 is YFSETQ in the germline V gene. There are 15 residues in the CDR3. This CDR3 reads CASSLGGVHNSPLHF. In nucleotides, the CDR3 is TGCGCCAGCAGCTTGGGGGGCGTCCATAATTCACCCCTCCACTTT.

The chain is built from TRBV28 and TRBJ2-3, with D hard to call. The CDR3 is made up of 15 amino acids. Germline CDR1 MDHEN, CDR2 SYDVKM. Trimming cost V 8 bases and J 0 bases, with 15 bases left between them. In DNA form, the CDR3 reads TGTGCCAGCTGCCCATGGAGCTCTAGCACAGATACGCAGTATTTT. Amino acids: CASCPWSSSTDTQYF. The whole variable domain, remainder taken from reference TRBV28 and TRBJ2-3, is DVKVTQSSRYLVKRTGEKVFLECVQDMDHENMFWYRQDPGLGLRLIYFSYDVKMKEKGDIPEGYSVSREKKERFSLILESASTNQTSMYLCASCPWSSSTDTQYFGPGTRLTVL.

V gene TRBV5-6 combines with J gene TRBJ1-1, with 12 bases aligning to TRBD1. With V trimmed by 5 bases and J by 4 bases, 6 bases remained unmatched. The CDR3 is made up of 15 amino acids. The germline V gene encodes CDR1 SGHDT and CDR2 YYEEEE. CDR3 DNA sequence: TGTGCCAGCAGAAAATGGGACAGGGGGCTCACTGAAGCTTTCTTT. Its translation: CASRKWDRGLTEAFF.

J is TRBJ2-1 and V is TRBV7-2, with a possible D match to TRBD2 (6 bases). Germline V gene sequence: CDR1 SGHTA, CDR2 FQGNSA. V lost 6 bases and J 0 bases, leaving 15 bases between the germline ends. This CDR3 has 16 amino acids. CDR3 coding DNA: TGTGCCAGCAGAAGATCGGGGGTGAGCTCCTACAATGAGCAGTTCTTC. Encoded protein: CASRRSGVSSYNEQFF.

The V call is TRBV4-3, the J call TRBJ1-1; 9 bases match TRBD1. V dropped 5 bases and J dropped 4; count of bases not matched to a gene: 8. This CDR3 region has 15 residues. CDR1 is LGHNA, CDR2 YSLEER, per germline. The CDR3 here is CASSEGQGILTEAFF. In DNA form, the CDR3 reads TGCGCCAGCAGCGAAGGACAGGGGATACTCACTGAAGCTTTCTTT.

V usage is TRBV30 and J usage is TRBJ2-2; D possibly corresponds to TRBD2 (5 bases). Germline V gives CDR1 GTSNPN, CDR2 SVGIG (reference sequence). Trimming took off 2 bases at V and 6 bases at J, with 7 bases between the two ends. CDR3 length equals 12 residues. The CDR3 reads CAWSRGSGELFF. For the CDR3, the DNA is TGTGCCTGGAGTCGGGGTTCCGGGGAGCTGTTTTTT.

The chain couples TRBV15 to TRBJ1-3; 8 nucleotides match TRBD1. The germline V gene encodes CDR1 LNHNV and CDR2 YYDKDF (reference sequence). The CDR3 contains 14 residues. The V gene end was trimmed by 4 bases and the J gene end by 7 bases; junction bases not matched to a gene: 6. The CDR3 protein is CATSTRGLVNTIYF. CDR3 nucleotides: TGTGCCACCAGCACCAGGGGGCTTGTGAACACCATATATTTT.

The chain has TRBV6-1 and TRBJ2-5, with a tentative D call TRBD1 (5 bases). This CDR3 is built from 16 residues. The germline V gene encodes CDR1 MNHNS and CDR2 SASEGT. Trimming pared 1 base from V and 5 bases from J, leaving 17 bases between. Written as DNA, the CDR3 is TGTGCCAGCAGTGAAGACCCGAGACAGCCTAGGGAGACCCAGTACTTC. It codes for CASSEDPRQPRETQYF.

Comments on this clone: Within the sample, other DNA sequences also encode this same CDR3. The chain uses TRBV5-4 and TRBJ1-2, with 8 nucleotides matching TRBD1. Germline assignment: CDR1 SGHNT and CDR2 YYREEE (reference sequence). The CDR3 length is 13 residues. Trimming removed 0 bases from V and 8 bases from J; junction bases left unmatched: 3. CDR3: CASSLDRGGGYTF. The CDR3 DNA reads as TGTGCCAGCAGCTTGGACAGGGGGGGAGGCTACACCTTC. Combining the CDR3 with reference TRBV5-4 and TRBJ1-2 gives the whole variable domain ETGVTQSPTHLIKTRGQQVTLRCSSQSGHNTVSWYQQALGQGPQFIFQYYREEENGRGNFPPRFSGLQFPNYSSELNVNALELDDSALYLCASSLDRGGGYTFGSGTRLTVV.

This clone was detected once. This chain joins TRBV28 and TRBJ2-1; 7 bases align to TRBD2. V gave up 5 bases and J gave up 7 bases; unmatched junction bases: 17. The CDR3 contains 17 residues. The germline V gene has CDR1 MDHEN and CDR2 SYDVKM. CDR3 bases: TGTGCCAGCAGTCCTTCCTTAGCGGGTATAACCCGAAATGAGCAGTTCTTC. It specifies CASSPSLAGITRNEQFF.

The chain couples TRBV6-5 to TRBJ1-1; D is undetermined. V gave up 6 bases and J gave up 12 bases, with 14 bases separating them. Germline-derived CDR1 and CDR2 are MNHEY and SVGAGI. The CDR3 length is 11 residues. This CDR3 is CASRANGTPFF. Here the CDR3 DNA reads TGTGCCAGCAGAGCGAACGGCACTCCTTTCTTT.

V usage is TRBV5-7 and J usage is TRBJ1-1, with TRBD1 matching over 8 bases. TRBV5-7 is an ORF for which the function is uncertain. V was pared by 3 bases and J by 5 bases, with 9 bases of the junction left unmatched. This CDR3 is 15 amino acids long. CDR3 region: CASSSRRTGLTEAFF. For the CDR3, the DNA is TGTGCCAGCAGCTCCCGGAGGACAGGGTTGACTGAAGCTTTCTTT.

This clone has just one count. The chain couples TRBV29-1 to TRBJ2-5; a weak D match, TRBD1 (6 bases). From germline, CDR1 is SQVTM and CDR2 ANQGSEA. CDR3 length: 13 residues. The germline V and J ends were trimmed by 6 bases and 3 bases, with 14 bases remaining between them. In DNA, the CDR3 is TGCAGCGTGGCCGGGACAAACGAAGAGACCCAGTACTTC. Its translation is CSVAGTNEETQYF.

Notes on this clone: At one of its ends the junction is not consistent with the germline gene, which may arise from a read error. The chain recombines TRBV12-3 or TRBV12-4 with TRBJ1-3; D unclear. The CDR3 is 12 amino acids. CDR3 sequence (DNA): TGTGCCAGCAGTCTTACGTCGCCCTGGTCGGATTTT. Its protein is CASSLTSPWSDF.

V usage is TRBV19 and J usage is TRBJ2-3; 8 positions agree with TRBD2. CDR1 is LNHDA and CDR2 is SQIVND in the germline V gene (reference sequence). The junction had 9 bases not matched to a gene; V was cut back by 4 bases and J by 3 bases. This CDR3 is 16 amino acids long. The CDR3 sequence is CASSSGIAGSTDTQYF. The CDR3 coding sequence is TGTGCCAGTAGTAGCGGGATAGCGGGAAGTACAGATACGCAGTATTTT.

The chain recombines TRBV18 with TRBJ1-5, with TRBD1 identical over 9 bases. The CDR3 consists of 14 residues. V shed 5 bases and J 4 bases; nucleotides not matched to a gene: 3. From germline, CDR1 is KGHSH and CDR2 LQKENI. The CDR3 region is CASSVTGGNQPQHF. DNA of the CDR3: TGTGCCAGCTCAGTGACAGGGGGGAATCAGCCCCAGCATTTT. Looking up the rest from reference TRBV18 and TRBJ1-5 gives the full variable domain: NAGVMQNPRHLVRRRGQEARLRCSPMKGHSHVYWYRQLPEEGLKFMVYLQKENIIDESGMPKERFSAEFPKEGPSILRIQQVVRGDSAAYFCASSVTGGNQPQHFGDGTRLSIL.

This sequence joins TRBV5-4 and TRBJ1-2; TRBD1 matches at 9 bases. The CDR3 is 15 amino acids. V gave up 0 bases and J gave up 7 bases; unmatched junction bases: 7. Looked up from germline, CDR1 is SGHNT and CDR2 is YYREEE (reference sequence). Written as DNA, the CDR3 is TGTGCCAGCAGCTTGGTTAAAGGGACAGGGAGTGGCTACACCTTC. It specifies CASSLVKGTGSGYTF.

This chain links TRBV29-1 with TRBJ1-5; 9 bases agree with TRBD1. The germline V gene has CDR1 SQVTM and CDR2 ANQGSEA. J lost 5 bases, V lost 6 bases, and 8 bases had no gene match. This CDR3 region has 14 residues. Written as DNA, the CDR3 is TGCAGCGTCGCGGGACAGGGAATCGATCAGCCCCAGCATTTT. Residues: CSVAGQGIDQPQHF.

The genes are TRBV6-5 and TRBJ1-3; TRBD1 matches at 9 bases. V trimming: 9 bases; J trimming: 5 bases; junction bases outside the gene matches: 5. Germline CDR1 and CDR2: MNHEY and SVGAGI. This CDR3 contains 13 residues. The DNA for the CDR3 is TGTGCCAGTCAACAGGGGGCAAGAAACACCATATATTTT. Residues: CASQQGARNTIYF.

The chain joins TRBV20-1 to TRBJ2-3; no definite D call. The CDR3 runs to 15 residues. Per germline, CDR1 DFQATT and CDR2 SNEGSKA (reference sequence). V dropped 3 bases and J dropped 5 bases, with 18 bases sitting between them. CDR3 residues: CSASSPIGLGDTQYF. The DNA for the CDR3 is TGCAGTGCTAGTTCTCCGATTGGGCTGGGAGATACGCAGTATTTT.

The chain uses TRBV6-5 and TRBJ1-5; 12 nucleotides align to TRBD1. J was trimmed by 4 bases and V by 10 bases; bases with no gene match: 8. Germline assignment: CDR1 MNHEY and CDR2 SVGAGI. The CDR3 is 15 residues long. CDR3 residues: CATQTGQGANQPQHF. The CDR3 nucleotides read TGTGCCACACAAACGGGACAGGGGGCGAATCAGCCCCAGCATTTT.

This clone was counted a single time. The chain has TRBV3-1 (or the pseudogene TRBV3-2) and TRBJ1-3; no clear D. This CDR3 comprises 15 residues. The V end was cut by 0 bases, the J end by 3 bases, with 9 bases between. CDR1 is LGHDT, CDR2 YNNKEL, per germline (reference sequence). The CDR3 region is CASSQEAGFGNTIYF. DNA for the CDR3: TGTGCCAGCAGCCAAGAAGCGGGGTTTGGAAACACCATATATTTT.

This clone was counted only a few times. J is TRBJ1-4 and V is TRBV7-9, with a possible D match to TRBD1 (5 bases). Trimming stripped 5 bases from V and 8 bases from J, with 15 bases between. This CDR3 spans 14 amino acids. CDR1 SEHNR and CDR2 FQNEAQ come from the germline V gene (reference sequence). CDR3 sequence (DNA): TGTGCCAGCAGCCCGGGACGGGAGGCGGAAAAACTGTTTTTT. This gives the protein CASSPGREAEKLFF.